One sample yielded the 11 T cell receptor beta chains listed below, sequenced in a study of OX40 agonist ivuxolimab in advanced cancers. This table comes from immunoSEQ multiplex PCR, and its TCRdb copy is limited to in-frame clones, with some not included. The table lists about 86,000 clones, about 90% of them singletons. The sample consisted of CD4+ or CD8+ T cells sorted from blood, taken in a trial of the OX40 agonist ivuxolimab. The source of these receptors is an adult with an advanced solid tumor such as melanoma, head and neck, liver or kidney cancer.

V is TRBV11-2 and J is TRBJ2-7, with 10 bases fitting TRBD1. The CDR3 sequence is 14 residues long. V trimming: 3 bases; J trimming: 3 bases; junction bases outside the gene matches: 2. Germline V gene data show CDR1 as SGHAT and CDR2 as FQNNGV. The CDR3 sequence: CASSLGQGYYEQYF. CDR3 bases: TGTGCCAGCAGCTTGGGACAGGGGTACTACGAGCAGTACTTC.

The chain employs TRBV19 and TRBJ2-4; tentative D call: TRBD2 (5 bases). Germline V gives CDR1 LNHDA, CDR2 SQIVND (reference sequence). The V gene lost 6 bases and the J gene lost 4 bases, with 10 bases spanning the gap. This CDR3 spans 13 amino acids. This chain's CDR3 is CASSREEKNIQYF. Written as DNA, the CDR3 is TGTGCCAGTAGCCGGGAAGAGAAAAACATTCAGTACTTC.

This clone was detected only once. The rearrangement links TRBV11-2 to TRBJ2-1; D gene uncertain. CDR3 length equals 15 residues. V was shortened by 1 base and J by 1 base, with 8 bases between the two germline ends. Germline V lookup: CDR1 SGHAT, CDR2 FQNNGV. In DNA, the CDR3 is TGTGCCAGCAGCTTAGGACTGCAGTCCTACAATGAGCAGTTCTTC. It specifies CASSLGLQSYNEQFF.

The chain's CDR3 is CASSLEISGALEQYF. In DNA, the CDR3 is TGTGCCAGCTCACTAGAGATTAGCGGGGCCCTCGAGCAGTACTTC. The rearrangement joins TRBV18 to TRBJ2-7; TRBD2 agrees at 8 bases. The CDR3 covers 15 residues. J gave up 6 bases and V 4 bases, and 11 bases lay outside the gene matches. Looked up from germline, CDR1 is KGHSH and CDR2 is LQKENI.

This rearrangement joins TRBV7-9 to TRBJ2-2; 12 bases fit TRBD2. Germline assignment: CDR1 SEHNR and CDR2 FQNEAQ (reference sequence). J gave up 5 bases and V 5 bases, and 6 bases lay outside the gene matches. The CDR3 is made up of 16 amino acids. In nucleotides, the CDR3 is TGTGCCAGCAGCCTTGGACTAGCGGGACTAACCGGGGAGCTGTTTTTT. This encodes CASSLGLAGLTGELFF.

The chain links TRBV6-1 to TRBJ2-1, with TRBD1 matching over 10 bases. The CDR3 contains 13 residues. V was clipped by 10 bases and J by 7 bases; unmatched bases: 7. Per the germline V gene, CDR1 is MNHNS and CDR2 is SASEGT. The CDR3 DNA sequence: TGTGCCATCCGGGACAGGGGAGGTAATGAGCAGTTCTTC. Translation gives CAIRDRGGNEQFF.

The chain links TRBV28 to TRBJ2-2, with D perhaps assigned TRBD1 or TRBD2 (5 bases each). This CDR3 is built from 15 residues. V was cut by 3 bases and J by 6 bases, with 14 bases left in between. CDR1 is MDHEN and CDR2 is SYDVKM in the germline V gene. CDR3 coding DNA: TGTGCCAGCAGTTTGTTCGGGGACCCGGCCGGGGAGCTGTTTTTT. Its translation is CASSLFGDPAGELFF.

The chain is built from TRBV6-1 and TRBJ2-7; 7 bases are a match to TRBD1. V lost 4 bases, J lost 6 bases, and 15 bases stayed unmatched. The length of the CDR3 is 16 residues. Germline V gives CDR1 MNHNS, CDR2 SASEGT. The CDR3 protein is CASSVFRGFRSGEQYF. DNA of the CDR3: TGTGCCAGCAGTGTGTTCAGGGGGTTTAGGTCTGGCGAGCAGTACTTC.

The V call is TRBV5-1, the J call TRBJ2-5; D unresolved. The end of the DNA aligns better with TRBJ2-7, so the J call may be wrong. Germline V gives CDR1 SGHRS, CDR2 YFSETQ. The CDR3 runs to 16 residues. The CDR3 nucleotides are TGCGCCAGCAGCTTGGTAGTGACTTCCCTCTCCTACGAGCAGTACTTC. Amino acids: CASSLVVTSLSYEQYF.

This chain links TRBV19 with TRBJ2-6; D might be TRBD2 (6 bases). Germline V gene lookup returns CDR1 LNHDA and CDR2 SQIVND (reference sequence). With 7 bases removed from V and 2 bases from J, the gap between germline ends came to 15 bases. The CDR3 runs 16 residues. In DNA, the CDR3 is TGTGCCAGTACTCCTACGGGGGTCACTGGGGCCAACGTCCTGACTTTC. Translated, it gives CASTPTGVTGANVLTF.

This chain joins TRBV15 and TRBJ2-5, with TRBD2 matching 14 bases. The CDR3 totals 16 residues. Germline CDR1 reads LNHNV; CDR2 reads YYDKDF (reference sequence). After removal of 5 bases from V and 2 bases from J, the junction contained 4 bases not matched to a gene. The CDR3 sequence is CATSWGLAGEQETQYF. Written as DNA, the CDR3 is TGTGCCACCAGCTGGGGACTAGCGGGAGAACAAGAGACCCAGTACTTC.